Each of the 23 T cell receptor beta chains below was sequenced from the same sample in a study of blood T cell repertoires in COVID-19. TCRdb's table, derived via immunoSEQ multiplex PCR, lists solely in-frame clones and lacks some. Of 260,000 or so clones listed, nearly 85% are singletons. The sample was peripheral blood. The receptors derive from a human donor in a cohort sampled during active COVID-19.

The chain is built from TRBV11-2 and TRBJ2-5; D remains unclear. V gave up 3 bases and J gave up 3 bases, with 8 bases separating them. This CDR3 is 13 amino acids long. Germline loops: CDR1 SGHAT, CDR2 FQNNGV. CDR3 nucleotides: TGTGCCAGCAGCTTTCCCCCAAAAGAGACCCAGTACTTC. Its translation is CASSFPPKETQYF.

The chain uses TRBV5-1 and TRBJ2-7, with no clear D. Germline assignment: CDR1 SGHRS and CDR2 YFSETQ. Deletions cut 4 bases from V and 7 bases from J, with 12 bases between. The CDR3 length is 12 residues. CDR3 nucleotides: TGCGCCAGCAGCCCGAATAGTTGGGAGCAGTACTTC. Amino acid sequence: CASSPNSWEQYF.

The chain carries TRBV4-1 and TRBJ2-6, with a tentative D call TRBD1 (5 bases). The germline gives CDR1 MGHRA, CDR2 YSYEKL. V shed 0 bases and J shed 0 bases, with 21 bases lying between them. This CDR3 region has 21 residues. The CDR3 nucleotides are TGCGCCAGCAGCCAAGAGACCCCGGACATTTCTCTTTCCTCTGGGGCCAACGTCCTGACTTTC. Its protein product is CASSQETPDISLSSGANVLTF.

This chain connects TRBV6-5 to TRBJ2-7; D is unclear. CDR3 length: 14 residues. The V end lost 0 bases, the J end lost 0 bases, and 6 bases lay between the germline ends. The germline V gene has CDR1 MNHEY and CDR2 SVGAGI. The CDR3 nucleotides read TGTGCCAGCAGTTACTCTGGGCCCTCCTACGAGCAGTACTTC. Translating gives CASSYSGPSYEQYF.

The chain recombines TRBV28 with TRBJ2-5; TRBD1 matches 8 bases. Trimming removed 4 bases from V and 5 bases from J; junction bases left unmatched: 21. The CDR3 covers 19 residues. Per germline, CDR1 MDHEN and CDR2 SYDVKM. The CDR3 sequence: CASSYRFWDRRAKGETQYF. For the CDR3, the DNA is TGTGCCAGCAGTTACCGTTTCTGGGACAGGCGGGCCAAGGGGGAGACCCAGTACTTC.

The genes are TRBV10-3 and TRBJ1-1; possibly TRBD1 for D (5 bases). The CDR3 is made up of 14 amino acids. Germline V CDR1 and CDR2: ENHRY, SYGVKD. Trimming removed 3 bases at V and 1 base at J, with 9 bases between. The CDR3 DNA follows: TGTGCCATCAGTGAAGGGCAGGGGAACACTGAAGCTTTCTTT. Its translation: CAISEGQGNTEAFF.

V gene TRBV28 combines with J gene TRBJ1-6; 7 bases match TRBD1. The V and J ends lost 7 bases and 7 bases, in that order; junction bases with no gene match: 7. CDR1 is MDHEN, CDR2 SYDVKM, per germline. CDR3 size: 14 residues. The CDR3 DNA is TGTGCCAGCATTCAGGGACAGACCAATTCACCCCTCCACTTT. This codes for CASIQGQTNSPLHF.

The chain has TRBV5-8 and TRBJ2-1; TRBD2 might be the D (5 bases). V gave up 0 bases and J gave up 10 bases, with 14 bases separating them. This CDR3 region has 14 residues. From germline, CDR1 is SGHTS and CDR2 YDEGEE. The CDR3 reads CASSLEGLAGEQFF. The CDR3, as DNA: TGTGCCAGCAGCTTGGAGGGCCTAGCAGGCGAGCAGTTCTTC.

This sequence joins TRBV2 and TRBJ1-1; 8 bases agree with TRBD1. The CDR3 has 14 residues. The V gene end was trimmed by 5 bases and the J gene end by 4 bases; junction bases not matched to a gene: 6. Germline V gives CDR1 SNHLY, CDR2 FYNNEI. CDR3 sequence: CASSKQGGGTEAFF. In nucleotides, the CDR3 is TGTGCCAGCAGTAAACAGGGGGGTGGCACTGAAGCTTTCTTT. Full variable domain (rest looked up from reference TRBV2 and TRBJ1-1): EPEVTQTPSHQVTQMGQEVILRCVPISNHLYFYWYRQILGQKVEFLVSFYNNEISEKSEIFDDQFSVERPDGSNFTLKIRSTKLEDSAMYFCASSKQGGGTEAFFGQGTRLTVV.

CDR3: CASSSRVGINEKLFF. CDR3 nucleotide sequence: TGTGCCAGCAGCTCCAGGGTGGGAATTAATGAAAAACTGTTTTTT. The rearrangement uses TRBV7-8 and TRBJ1-4, with D tentatively TRBD1 (5 bases). The CDR3 is 15 amino acids. From germline, CDR1 is SGHVS and CDR2 FQNEAQ. The V and J ends lost 4 bases and 4 bases respectively, with 13 bases between them.

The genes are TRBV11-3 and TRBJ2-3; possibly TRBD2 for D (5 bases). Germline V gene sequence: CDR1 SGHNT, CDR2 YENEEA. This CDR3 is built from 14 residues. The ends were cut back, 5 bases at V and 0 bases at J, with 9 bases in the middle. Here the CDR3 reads CASSRSASTDTQYF. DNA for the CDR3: TGTGCCAGCAGCCGTAGCGCCAGCACAGATACGCAGTATTTT. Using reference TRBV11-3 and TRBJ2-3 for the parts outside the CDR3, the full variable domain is EAGVVQSPRYKIIEKKQPVAFWCNPISGHNTLYWYLQNLGQGPELLIRYENEEAVDDSQLPKDRFSAERLKGVDSTLKIQPAELGDSAVYLCASSRSASTDTQYFGPGTRLTVL.

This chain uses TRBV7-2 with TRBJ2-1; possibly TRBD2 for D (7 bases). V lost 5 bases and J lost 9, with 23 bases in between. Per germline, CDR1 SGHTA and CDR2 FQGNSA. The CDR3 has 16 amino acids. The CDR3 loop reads CASSTLGGGDRSEQFF. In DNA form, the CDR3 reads TGTGCCAGCAGCACCCTAGGGGGGGGTGACCGGAGTGAGCAGTTCTTC.

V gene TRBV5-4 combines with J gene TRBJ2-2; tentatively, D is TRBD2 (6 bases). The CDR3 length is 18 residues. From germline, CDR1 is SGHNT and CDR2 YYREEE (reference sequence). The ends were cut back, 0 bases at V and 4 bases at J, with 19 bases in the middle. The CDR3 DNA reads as TGTGCCAGCAGCTTGGGGGGCGGGGCAAAACGATCCACCGGGGAGCTGTTTTTT. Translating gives CASSLGGGAKRSTGELFF. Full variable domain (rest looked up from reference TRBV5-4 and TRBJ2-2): ETGVTQSPTHLIKTRGQQVTLRCSSQSGHNTVSWYQQALGQGPQFIFQYYREEENGRGNFPPRFSGLQFPNYSSELNVNALELDDSALYLCASSLGGGAKRSTGELFFGEGSRLTVL.

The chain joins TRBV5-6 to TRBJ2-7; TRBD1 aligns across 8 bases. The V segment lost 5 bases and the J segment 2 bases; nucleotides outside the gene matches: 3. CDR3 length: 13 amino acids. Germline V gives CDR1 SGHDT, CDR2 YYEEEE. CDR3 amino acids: CASRLDRAYEQYF. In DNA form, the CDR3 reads TGTGCCAGCAGACTGGACAGGGCCTACGAGCAGTACTTC.

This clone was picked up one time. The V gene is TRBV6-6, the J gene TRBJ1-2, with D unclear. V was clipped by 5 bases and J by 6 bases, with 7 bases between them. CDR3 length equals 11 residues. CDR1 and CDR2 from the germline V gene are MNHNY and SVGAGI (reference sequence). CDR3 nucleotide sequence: TGTGCCAGCAGTCCCCGGGATGGCTACACCTTC. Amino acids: CASSPRDGYTF.

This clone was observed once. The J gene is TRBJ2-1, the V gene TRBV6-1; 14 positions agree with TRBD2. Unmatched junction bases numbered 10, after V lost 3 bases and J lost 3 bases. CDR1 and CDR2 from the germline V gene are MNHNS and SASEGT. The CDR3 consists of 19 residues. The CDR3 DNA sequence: TGTGCCAGCAGTGATGGCGGGACTAGCGGGGGACTTTTCTACAATGAGCAGTTCTTC. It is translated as CASSDGGTSGGLFYNEQFF.

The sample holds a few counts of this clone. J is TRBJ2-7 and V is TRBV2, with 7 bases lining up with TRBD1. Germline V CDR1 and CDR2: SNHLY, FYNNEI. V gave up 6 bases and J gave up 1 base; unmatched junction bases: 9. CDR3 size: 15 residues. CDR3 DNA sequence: TGTGCCAGCAGAGATCGAGACAGGGCTTCCTACGAGCAGTACTTC. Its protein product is CASRDRDRASYEQYF.

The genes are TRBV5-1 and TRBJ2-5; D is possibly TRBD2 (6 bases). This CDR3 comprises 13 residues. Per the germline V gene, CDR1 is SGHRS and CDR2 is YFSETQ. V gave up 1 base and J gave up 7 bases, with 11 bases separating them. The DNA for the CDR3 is TGCGCCAGCAGCTTGTCAGTCGGGGGGACCCAGTACTTC. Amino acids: CASSLSVGGTQYF.

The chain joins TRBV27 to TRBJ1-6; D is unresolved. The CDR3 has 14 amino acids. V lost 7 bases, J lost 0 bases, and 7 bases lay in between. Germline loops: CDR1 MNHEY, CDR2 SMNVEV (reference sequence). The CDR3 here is CASTTSSYNSPLHF. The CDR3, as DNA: TGTGCCAGCACGACTAGCTCCTATAATTCACCCCTCCACTTT.

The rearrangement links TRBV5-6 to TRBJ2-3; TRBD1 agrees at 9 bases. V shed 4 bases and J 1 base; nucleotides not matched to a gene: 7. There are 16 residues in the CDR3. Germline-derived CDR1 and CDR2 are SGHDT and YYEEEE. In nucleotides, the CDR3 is TGTGCCAGCAGCGGGGACAGGGCATATGGCACAGATACGCAGTATTTT. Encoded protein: CASSGDRAYGTDTQYF.

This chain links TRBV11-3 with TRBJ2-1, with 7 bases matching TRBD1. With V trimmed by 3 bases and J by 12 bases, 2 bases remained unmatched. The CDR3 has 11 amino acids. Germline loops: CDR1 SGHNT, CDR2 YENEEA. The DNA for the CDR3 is TGTGCCAGCAGCTTCGGACAGGTGCAGTTCTTC. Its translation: CASSFGQVQFF.

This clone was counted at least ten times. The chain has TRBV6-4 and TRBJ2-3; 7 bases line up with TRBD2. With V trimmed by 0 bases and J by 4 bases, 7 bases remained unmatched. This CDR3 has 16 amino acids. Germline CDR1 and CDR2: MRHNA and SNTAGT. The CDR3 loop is CASSDSPGGLADTQYF. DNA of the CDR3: TGTGCCAGCAGTGACTCTCCGGGGGGATTGGCAGATACGCAGTATTTT.

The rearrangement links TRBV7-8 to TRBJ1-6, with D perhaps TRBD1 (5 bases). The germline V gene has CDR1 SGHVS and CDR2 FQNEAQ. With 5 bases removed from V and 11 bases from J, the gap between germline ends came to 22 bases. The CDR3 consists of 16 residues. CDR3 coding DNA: TGTGCCAGCAGCCCCGCGGGGCAAGGGATAAGGACACCCCTCCACTTT. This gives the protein CASSPAGQGIRTPLHF.